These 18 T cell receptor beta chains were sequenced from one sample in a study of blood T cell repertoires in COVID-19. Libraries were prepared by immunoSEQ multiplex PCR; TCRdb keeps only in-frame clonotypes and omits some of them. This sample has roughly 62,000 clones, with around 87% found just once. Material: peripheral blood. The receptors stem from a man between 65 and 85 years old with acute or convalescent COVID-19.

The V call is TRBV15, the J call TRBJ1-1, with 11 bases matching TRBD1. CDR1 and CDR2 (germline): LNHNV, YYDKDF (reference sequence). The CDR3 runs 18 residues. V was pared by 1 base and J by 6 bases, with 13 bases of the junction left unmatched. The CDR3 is CATSRGGEDRGRFAEAFF. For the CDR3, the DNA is TGTGCCACCAGCAGAGGAGGGGAGGACAGGGGGCGGTTCGCTGAAGCTTTCTTT.

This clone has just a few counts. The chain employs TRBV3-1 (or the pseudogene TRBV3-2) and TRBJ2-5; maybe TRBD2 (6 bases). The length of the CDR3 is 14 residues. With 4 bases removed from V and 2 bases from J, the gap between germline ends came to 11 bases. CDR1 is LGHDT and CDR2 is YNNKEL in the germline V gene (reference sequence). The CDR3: CASSLGTGQETQYF. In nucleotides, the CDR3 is TGTGCCAGCAGCCTCGGGACTGGGCAAGAGACCCAGTACTTC.

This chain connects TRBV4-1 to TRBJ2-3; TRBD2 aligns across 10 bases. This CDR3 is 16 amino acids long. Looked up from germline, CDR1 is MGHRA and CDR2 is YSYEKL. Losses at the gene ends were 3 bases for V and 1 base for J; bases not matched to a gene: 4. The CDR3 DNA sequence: TGCGCCAGCAGCCAGGCCGGGACTAGCGGCACAGATACGCAGTATTTT. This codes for CASSQAGTSGTDTQYF.

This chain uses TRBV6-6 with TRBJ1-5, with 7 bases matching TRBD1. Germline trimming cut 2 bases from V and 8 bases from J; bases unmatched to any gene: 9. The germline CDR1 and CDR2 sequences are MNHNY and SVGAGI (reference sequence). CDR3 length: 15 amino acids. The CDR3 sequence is CASSYEQGLNEPQHF. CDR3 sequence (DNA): TGTGCCAGCAGTTACGAACAGGGGTTGAATGAGCCCCAGCATTTT.

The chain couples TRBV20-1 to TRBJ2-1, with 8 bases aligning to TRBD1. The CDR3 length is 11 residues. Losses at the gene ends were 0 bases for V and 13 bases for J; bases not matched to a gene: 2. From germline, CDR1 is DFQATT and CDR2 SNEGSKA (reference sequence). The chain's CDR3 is CSARDGQGQFF. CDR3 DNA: TGCAGTGCTAGAGATGGACAGGGCCAGTTCTTC.

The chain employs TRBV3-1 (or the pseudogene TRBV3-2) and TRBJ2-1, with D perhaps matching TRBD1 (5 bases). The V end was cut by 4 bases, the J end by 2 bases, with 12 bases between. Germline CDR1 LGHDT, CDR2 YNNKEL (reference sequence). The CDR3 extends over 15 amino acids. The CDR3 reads CASSLRQYTYNEQFF. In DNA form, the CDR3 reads TGTGCCAGCAGCCTAAGACAGTACACCTACAATGAGCAGTTCTTC.

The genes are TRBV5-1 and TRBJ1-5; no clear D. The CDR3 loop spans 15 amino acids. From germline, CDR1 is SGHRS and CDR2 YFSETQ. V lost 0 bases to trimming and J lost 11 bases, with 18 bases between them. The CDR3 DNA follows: TGCGCCAGCAGCTTGGACGGCGGAATTCAATCAGCCCAGCATTTT. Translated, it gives CASSLDGGIQSAQHF. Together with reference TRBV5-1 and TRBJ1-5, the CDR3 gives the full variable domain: KAGVTQTPRYLIKTRGQQVTLSCSPISGHRSVSWYQQTPGQGLQFLFEYFSETQRNKGNFPGRFSGRQFSNSRSEMNVSTLELGDSALYLCASSLDGGIQSAQHFGDGTRLSIL.

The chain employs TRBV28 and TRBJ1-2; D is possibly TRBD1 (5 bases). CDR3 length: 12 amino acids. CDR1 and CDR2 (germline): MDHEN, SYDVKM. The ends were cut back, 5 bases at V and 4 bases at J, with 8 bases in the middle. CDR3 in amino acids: CASSRTPYGYTF. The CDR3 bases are TGTGCCAGCAGTCGGACACCCTATGGCTACACCTTC.

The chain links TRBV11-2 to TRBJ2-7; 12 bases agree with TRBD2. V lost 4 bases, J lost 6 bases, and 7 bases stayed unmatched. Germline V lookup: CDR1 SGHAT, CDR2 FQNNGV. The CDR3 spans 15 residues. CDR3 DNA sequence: TGTGCCAGCAGCTCCCTAGCGGGAGGGGTTGTCGAGCAGTACTTC. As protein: CASSSLAGGVVEQYF.

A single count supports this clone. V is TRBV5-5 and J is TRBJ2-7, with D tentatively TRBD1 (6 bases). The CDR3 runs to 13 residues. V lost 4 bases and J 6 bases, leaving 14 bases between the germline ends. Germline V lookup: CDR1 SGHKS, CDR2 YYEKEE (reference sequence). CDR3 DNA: TGTGCCAGCAGCCCATACAGGGAAACCGAGCAGTACTTC. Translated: CASSPYRETEQYF. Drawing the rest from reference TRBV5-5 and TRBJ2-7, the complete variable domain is DAGVTQSPTHLIKTRGQQVTLRCSPISGHKSVSWYQQVLGQGPQFIFQYYEKEERGRGNFPDRFSARQFPNYSSELNVNALLLGDSALYLCASSPYRETEQYFGPGTRLTVT.

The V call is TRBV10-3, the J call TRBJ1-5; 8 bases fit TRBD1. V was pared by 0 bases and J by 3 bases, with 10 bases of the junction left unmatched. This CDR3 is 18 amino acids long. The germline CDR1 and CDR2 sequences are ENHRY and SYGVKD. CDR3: CAISESHFGQGANQPQHF. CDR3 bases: TGTGCCATCAGTGAGTCTCACTTTGGGCAGGGGGCCAATCAGCCCCAGCATTTT.

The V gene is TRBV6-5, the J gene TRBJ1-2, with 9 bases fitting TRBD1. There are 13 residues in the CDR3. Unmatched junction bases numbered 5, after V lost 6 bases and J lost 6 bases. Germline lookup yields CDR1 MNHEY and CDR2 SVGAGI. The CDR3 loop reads CASRADRGNGYTF. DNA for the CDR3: TGTGCCAGCAGGGCCGACAGGGGGAATGGCTACACCTTC.

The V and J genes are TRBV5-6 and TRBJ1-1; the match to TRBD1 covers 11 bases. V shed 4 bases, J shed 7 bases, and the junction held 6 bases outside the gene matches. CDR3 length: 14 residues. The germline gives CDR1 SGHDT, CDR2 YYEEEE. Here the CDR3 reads CASSPDRGQGEAFF. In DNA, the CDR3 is TGTGCCAGCAGCCCGGACAGGGGGCAGGGTGAAGCTTTCTTT. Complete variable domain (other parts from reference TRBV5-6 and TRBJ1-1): DAGVTQSPTHLIKTRGQQVTLRCSPKSGHDTVSWYQQALGQGPQFIFQYYEEEERQRGNFPDRFSGHQFPNYSSELNVNALLLGDSALYLCASSPDRGQGEAFFGQGTRLTVV.

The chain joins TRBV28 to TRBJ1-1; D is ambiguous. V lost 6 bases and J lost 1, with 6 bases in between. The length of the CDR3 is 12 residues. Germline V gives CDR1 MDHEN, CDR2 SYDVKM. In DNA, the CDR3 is TGTGCCAGCAGCCCCAGGAACACTGAAGCTTTCTTT. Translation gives CASSPRNTEAFF.

Written as DNA, the CDR3 is TGCGCCAGCAGCTTACCGACTAGCGGGGTTATAGGAAACATTCAGTACTTC. It translates to CASSLPTSGVIGNIQYF. This chain links TRBV5-1 with TRBJ2-4; 11 bases fit TRBD2. CDR3 length: 17 amino acids. Germline V lookup: CDR1 SGHRS, CDR2 YFSETQ. The trim removed 2 bases at V and 6 bases at J, leaving 10 bases unmatched.

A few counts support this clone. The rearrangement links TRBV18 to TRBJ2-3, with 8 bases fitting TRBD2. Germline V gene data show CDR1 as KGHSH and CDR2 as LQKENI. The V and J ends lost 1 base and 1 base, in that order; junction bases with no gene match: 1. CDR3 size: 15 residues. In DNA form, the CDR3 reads TGTGCCAGCTCACCACAAGCGGGGGGCACAGATACGCAGTATTTT. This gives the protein CASSPQAGGTDTQYF.

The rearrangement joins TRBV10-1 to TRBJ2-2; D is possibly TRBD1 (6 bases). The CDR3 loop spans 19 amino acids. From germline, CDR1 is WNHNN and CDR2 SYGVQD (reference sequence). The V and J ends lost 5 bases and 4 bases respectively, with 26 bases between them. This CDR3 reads CASSPRGTGHQLSTGELFF. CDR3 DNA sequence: TGCGCCAGCAGTCCACGCGGTACAGGGCACCAACTATCCACCGGGGAGCTGTTTTTT.

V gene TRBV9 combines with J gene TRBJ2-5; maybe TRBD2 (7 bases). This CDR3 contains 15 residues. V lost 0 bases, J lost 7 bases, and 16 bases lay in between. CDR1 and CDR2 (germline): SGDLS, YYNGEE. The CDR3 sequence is CASSVEGGPGGTQYF. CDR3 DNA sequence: TGTGCCAGCAGCGTAGAGGGGGGACCGGGGGGGACCCAGTACTTC.